The 13 T cell receptor beta chains in this list originate from one sample, sequenced in a study of post-analysis software for immune sequencing data. General observations from the study: Patients used roughly five TRBV segments, including TRBV5-6, TRBV5-1 and TRBV20-1, more often than controls.

Unique molecular identifiers tagged the TCR beta cDNA libraries. TCRdb ran MiXCR on the PCR reads and lists one entry per CDR3 protein. The repertoire has 650,000 to 850,000 distinct CDR3 sequences, roughly 58% of them found once; the top ten carry approximately 4.5%. Their cognate antigens are unknown. Sequencing was carried out using blood. All receptors derive from a girl aged 5 to 17 with multiple sclerosis.

V and J are TRBV20-1 and TRBJ2-7; a possible D gene is TRBD1 (7 bases). The CDR3 length is 15 residues. Germline CDR1 and CDR2: DFQATT and SNEGSKA (reference sequence). Trimming shortened V by 0 bases and J by 7 bases, and 19 bases separated the two germline ends. The chain's CDR3 is CSARDQGGARDEQYF. The CDR3 region has the DNA TGCAGTGCTAGAGATCAGGGGGGAGCAAGGGATGAGCAGTACTTC.

In its sample, this clonotype was seen a few times. This rearrangement joins TRBV5-1 to TRBJ2-6, with a weak D call TRBD1 (5 bases). The CDR3 contains 15 residues. The V and J ends lost 4 bases and 0 bases respectively, with 8 bases between them. Germline V gene sequence: CDR1 SGHRS, CDR2 YFSETQ. DNA of the CDR3: TGCGCCAGCAGCCAGACAGTCTCTGGGGCCAACGTCCTGACTTTC. This encodes CASSQTVSGANVLTF.

In its sample, this clonotype was seen a few times. V gene TRBV29-1 combines with J gene TRBJ2-6; TRBD1 matches 7 bases. Germline V gene sequence: CDR1 SQVTM, CDR2 ANQGSEA. CDR3 size: 16 residues. V was pared by 3 bases and J by 0 bases, with 5 bases of the junction left unmatched. CDR3 residues: CSVDRQGDSGANVLTF. Here the CDR3 DNA reads TGCAGCGTTGACCGGCAGGGGGACTCTGGGGCCAACGTCCTGACTTTC.

This clonotype was seen once. This sequence joins TRBV7-9 and TRBJ2-1; 13 bases map to TRBD2. J was trimmed by 4 bases and V by 4 bases; bases with no gene match: 10. Germline V lookup: CDR1 SEHNR, CDR2 FQNEAQ (reference sequence). This CDR3 is 18 amino acids long. In DNA, the CDR3 is TGTGCCAGCAGCTCTACTACTGGGACTAGCGGGAAGTACAATGAGCAGTTCTTC. It specifies CASSSTTGTSGKYNEQFF. The whole variable domain, remainder taken from reference TRBV7-9 and TRBJ2-1, is DTGVSQNPRHKITKRGQNVTFRCDPISEHNRLYWYRQTLGQGPEFLTYFQNEAQLEKSRLLSDRFSAERPKGSFSTLEIQRTEQGDSAMYLCASSSTTGTSGKYNEQFFGPGTRLTVL.

The chain links TRBV5-1 to TRBJ1-1; TRBD1 aligns across 9 bases. The CDR3 loop spans 17 amino acids. Looked up from germline, CDR1 is SGHRS and CDR2 is YFSETQ. Trimming removed 4 bases from V and 5 bases from J; junction bases left unmatched: 15. The CDR3 coding sequence is TGCGCCAGCAGCGGTCAGATCCGGGACAGGGTTTGGACTGAAGCTTTCTTT. This translates into CASSGQIRDRVWTEAFF.

The rearrangement uses TRBV29-1 and TRBJ1-2, with 8 bases matching TRBD1. V shed 4 bases, J shed 4 bases, and the junction held 20 bases outside the gene matches. The CDR3 loop spans 18 amino acids. CDR1 SQVTM and CDR2 ANQGSEA come from the germline V gene. CDR3 loop: CSVVELRQGTPHSYGYTF. The CDR3 DNA is TGCAGCGTTGTAGAGTTGAGACAGGGGACTCCGCATAGCTATGGCTACACCTTC.

This rearrangement joins TRBV7-2 to TRBJ2-5; no firm D call. Per germline, CDR1 SGHTA and CDR2 FQGNSA. The germline V and J ends were trimmed by 5 bases and 5 bases, with 18 bases remaining between them. The CDR3 length is 15 residues. CDR3 loop: CASSKTLGPRETQYF. The CDR3 coding sequence is TGTGCCAGCAGCAAGACCCTGGGCCCAAGGGAGACCCAGTACTTC.

The chain couples TRBV7-2 to TRBJ2-1, with 7 bases matching TRBD2. Germline-derived CDR1 and CDR2 are SGHTA and FQGNSA. The V and J ends lost 6 bases and 10 bases, in that order; junction bases with no gene match: 12. The CDR3 contains 14 residues. The chain's CDR3 is CASSYLGRGGEQFF. The CDR3 nucleotides are TGTGCCAGCAGTTACCTGGGGAGGGGAGGCGAGCAGTTCTTC.

The rearrangement links TRBV2 to TRBJ2-7, with 7 bases aligning to TRBD2. The CDR3 spans 14 residues. Germline V CDR1 and CDR2: SNHLY, FYNNEI. After removal of 6 bases from V and 2 bases from J, the junction contained 7 bases not matched to a gene. CDR3 loop: CASRGVGLAYEQYF. In nucleotides, the CDR3 is TGTGCCAGCAGGGGGGTCGGACTAGCCTACGAGCAGTACTTC.

The V call is TRBV6-1, the J call TRBJ2-1; 10 bases align to TRBD2. Germline assignment: CDR1 MNHNS and CDR2 SASEGT. The CDR3 runs 16 residues. J was trimmed by 6 bases and V by 2 bases; bases with no gene match: 7. In DNA form, the CDR3 reads TGTGCCAGCAGTGAACATAAAGCGGGAGGGCTCAATGAGCAGTTCTTC. It is translated as CASSEHKAGGLNEQFF.

DNA for the CDR3: TGTGCCAGCAGTTCTGGACAGAAGAATTCACCCCTCCACTTT. Amino acids: CASSSGQKNSPLHF. V and J are TRBV7-3 and TRBJ1-6; D possibly corresponds to TRBD1 (6 bases). Trimming removed 6 bases from V and 7 bases from J, with 13 bases in between. Germline loops: CDR1 SGHTA, CDR2 FQGTGA. This CDR3 region has 14 residues.

This clonotype has more than one count but fewer than ten. J is TRBJ2-3 and V is TRBV5-1; 8 bases fit TRBD1. CDR3 size: 17 residues. Germline-derived CDR1 and CDR2 are SGHRS and YFSETQ. The V gene end was trimmed by 4 bases and the J gene end by 2 bases; junction bases not matched to a gene: 12. CDR3 sequence (DNA): TGCGCCAGCAGCACCAACTTGCAGACAGGGGCCACAGATACGCAGTATTTT. Translating gives CASSTNLQTGATDTQYF.

J is TRBJ2-1 and V is TRBV29-1; D is possibly TRBD1 or TRBD2 (6 bases each). The length of the CDR3 is 14 residues. Germline lookup yields CDR1 SQVTM and CDR2 ANQGSEA. V was trimmed by 4 bases and J by 5 bases, leaving 15 bases between them. In DNA form, the CDR3 reads TGCAGCGTTGGGGGGGCATACAAGAACAATGAGCAGTTCTTC. Its translation is CSVGGAYKNNEQFF.